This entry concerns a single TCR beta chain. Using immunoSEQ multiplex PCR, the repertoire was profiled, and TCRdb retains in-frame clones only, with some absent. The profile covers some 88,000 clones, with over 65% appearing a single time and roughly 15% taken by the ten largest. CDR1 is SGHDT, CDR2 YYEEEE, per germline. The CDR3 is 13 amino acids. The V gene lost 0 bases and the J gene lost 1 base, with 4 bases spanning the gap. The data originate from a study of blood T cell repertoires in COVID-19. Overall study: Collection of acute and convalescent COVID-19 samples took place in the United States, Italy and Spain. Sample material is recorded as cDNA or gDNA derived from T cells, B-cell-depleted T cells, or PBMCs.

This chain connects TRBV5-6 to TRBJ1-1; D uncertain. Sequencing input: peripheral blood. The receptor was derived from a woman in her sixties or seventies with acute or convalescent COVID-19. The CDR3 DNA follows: TGTGCCAGCAGCTTGGGCAGGAACACTGAAGCTTTCTTT. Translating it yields CASSLGRNTEAFF.